These 5 T cell receptor beta chains were sequenced from one sample in a study of identical twins (dated by TCRdb to 2016 to 2018). Library preparation was by 5' RACE. TCRdb records Illumina HiSeq 2000 as the sequencer. In TCRdb, the public reads were trimmed at Q25 with fastp and aligned with MiXCR, with productive beta chains retained. Each CDR3 protein gets just one entry, which takes the most common genes and DNA from the rows behind it. This sample lists around 450,000 distinct CDR3 sequences; 12% to 15% were detected once. About 0.52% of the sample rests with the top ten. These data were likewise used in another study, on yellow fever vaccine responses in identical twins.

Material for sequencing was CD4+ T cells sorted from blood. These receptors were collected from a woman aged 18 to 35 in good health.

This clonotype was detected many times. The chain uses TRBV2 and TRBJ1-5; D gene unclear. This CDR3 region has 16 residues. Between the trimmed V and J ends, which lost 6 bases and 1 base, there was a span of 16 bases. Germline lookup yields CDR1 SNHLY and CDR2 FYNNEI. CDR3 protein: CASRAGDIGSNQPQHF. The CDR3 DNA sequence: TGTGCCAGCAGAGCTGGGGATATCGGCAGCAATCAGCCCCAGCATTTT. Variable domain in full (rest from reference TRBV2 and TRBJ1-5): EPEVTQTPSHQVTQMGQEVILRCVPISNHLYFYWYRQILGQKVEFLVSFYNNEISEKSEIFDDQFSVERPDGSNFTLKIRSTKLEDSAMYFCASRAGDIGSNQPQHFGDGTRLSIL.

The chain recombines TRBV12-3 or TRBV12-4 with TRBJ1-6, with 8 bases matching TRBD1. V trimming: 6 bases; J trimming: 10 bases; junction bases outside the gene matches: 5. This CDR3 has 13 amino acids. This CDR3 is CASSQGAGSPLHF. In DNA form, the CDR3 reads TGTGCCAGCAGCCAGGGGGCTGGGTCACCCCTCCACTTT.

The table lists this clonotype with a few counts. DNA of the CDR3: TGCGCCAGCAGCCCGGACGGGACTAGCGTGTACGAGCAGTACTTC. Its translation is CASSPDGTSVYEQYF. The chain joins TRBV5-1 to TRBJ2-7; 10 bases fit TRBD2. V dropped 4 bases and J dropped 4; count of bases not matched to a gene: 8. The CDR3 contains 15 residues. CDR1 and CDR2 (germline): SGHRS, YFSETQ.

The genes are TRBV20-1 and TRBJ2-3, with 8 bases aligning to TRBD1. With V trimmed by 1 base and J by 0 bases, 6 bases remained unmatched. CDR3 size: 16 residues. The germline V gene has CDR1 DFQATT and CDR2 SNEGSKA (reference sequence). The CDR3 region is CSARVSGTGSTDTQYF. The CDR3 nucleotides are TGCAGTGCTAGAGTTTCCGGGACAGGTAGCACAGATACGCAGTATTTT.

The genes are TRBV6-5 and TRBJ2-3, with 9 bases aligning to TRBD2. The CDR3 is made up of 17 amino acids. The germline V gene encodes CDR1 MNHEY and CDR2 SVGAGI. The V gene end was trimmed by 4 bases and the J gene end by 4 bases; junction bases not matched to a gene: 12. DNA of the CDR3: TGTGCCAGCAGTTCTCCTCCATGGCGGGGGGGCGCAGATACGCAGTATTTT. Translating gives CASSSPPWRGGADTQYF.